The 20 T cell receptor beta chains below were found in one sample sequenced in a study of T-cell reconstitution after alpha-beta-depleted transplantation in children. Preparation of the TCRbeta library was carried out with unique molecular identifiers. Each CDR3 protein is one row after TCRdb ran MiXCR on the PCR reads. The sample shows around 450,000 distinct CDR3 sequences, 43% of them seen only once. The source was PBMCs, collected before TCRalphabeta/CD19-depleted stem cell transplant. These receptors were obtained from a girl aged 2-10 years with aplastic anemia, due to receive a stem cell transplant.

The V gene is TRBV20-1, the J gene TRBJ2-7; 7 nucleotides agree with TRBD1. Germline V CDR1 and CDR2: DFQATT, SNEGSKA (reference sequence). The J segment lost 4 bases and the V segment lost 4 bases, leaving 1 base of the junction unmatched. The CDR3 loop spans 11 amino acids. CDR3 in DNA: TGCAGTGCTATACAGGGGTACGAGCAGTACTTC. Residues: CSAIQGYEQYF.

The rearrangement uses TRBV20-1 and TRBJ2-5; D gene ambiguous. The V gene's germline CDR1 is DFQATT and CDR2 SNEGSKA (reference sequence). Trimming took 5 bases from V and 1 from J, leaving 17 bases between them. This CDR3 is 15 amino acids long. CDR3 in DNA: TGCAGTGCTTCCCCGGCTATAGGGCGCCAAGAGACCCAGTACTTC. Protein: CSASPAIGRQETQYF.

V usage is TRBV12-3 or TRBV12-4 and J usage is TRBJ2-7; TRBD2 agrees at 10 bases. V was clipped by 10 bases and J by 5 bases; unmatched bases: 11. CDR3 length: 14 amino acids. In DNA form, the CDR3 reads TGTGCCACTAATCCGGGACTAGCGTCCCACGAGCAGTACTTC. This gives the protein CATNPGLASHEQYF.

There are many counts of this clonotype. The chain carries TRBV5-1 and TRBJ2-3; D could derive from TRBD1 or TRBD2 (5 bases each). Germline V CDR1 and CDR2: SGHRS, YFSETQ. Trimming cost V 4 bases and J 5 bases, with 14 bases left between them. The CDR3 runs 14 residues. CDR3 protein: CASSKDPGGDTQYF. CDR3 nucleotides: TGCGCCAGCAGCAAGGACCCTGGGGGAGATACGCAGTATTTT.

This clonotype was counted ten times or more. The CDR3, as DNA: TGTGCCAGCAGTCCCGGGACAGGGGCACTGGCGAATACGCAGTATTTT. It is translated as CASSPGTGALANTQYF. The rearrangement joins TRBV12-3 or TRBV12-4 to TRBJ2-3, with 10 bases lining up with TRBD1. The J segment lost 7 bases and the V segment lost 5 bases, leaving 12 bases of the junction unmatched. This CDR3 has 16 residues.

Here the CDR3 DNA reads TGTGCCACCCCTAATCTAACCGGGGAGCTGTTTTTT. Its protein is CATPNLTGELFF. This rearrangement joins TRBV28 to TRBJ2-2; D gene ambiguous. V dropped 10 bases and J dropped 5 bases, with 11 bases sitting between them. CDR1 and CDR2 from the germline V gene are MDHEN and SYDVKM. The length of the CDR3 is 12 residues.

Points on this clonotype: Its ends do not fully match the called genes, so a read error is possible. The chain has TRBV7-3 and TRBJ2-1; D may be TRBD1 or TRBD2 (5 bases each). Per the germline V gene, CDR1 is SGHTA and CDR2 is FQGTGA. The CDR3 has 15 residues. The DNA for the CDR3 is TGTGCCAGCACCTTAAGCGGAGCGAGGGGCGATGAGCAGTTCTTC. Its translation is CASTLSGARGDEQFF.

This clonotype was seen a few times. The chain is built from TRBV6-5 and TRBJ2-2, with 7 bases fitting TRBD1. V gave up 2 bases and J gave up 6 bases; unmatched junction bases: 6. CDR1 and CDR2 (germline): MNHEY, SVGAGI. The CDR3 length is 15 residues. The DNA of the CDR3 is TGTGCCAGCAGTTACGAAAGGCAGGGGGCCGGGGAGCTGTTTTTT. Translation gives CASSYERQGAGELFF.

The genes are TRBV15 and TRBJ2-1, with unresolved D. V was cut by 1 base and J by 8 bases, with 6 bases left in between. The CDR3 consists of 12 residues. Germline V gene lookup returns CDR1 LNHNV and CDR2 YYDKDF (reference sequence). CDR3 bases: TGTGCCACCAGCAGAGTGGGCGATGAGCAGTTCTTC. Residues: CATSRVGDEQFF.

The chain recombines TRBV20-1 with TRBJ2-3; no clear D. Germline assignment: CDR1 DFQATT and CDR2 SNEGSKA (reference sequence). V lost 0 bases and J lost 4, with 11 bases in between. This CDR3 is 14 amino acids long. The CDR3 DNA is TGCAGTGCTAGAGATATAACACGGGCAGATACGCAGTATTTT. Translating gives CSARDITRADTQYF.

This chain links TRBV7-8 with TRBJ2-1; D ambiguous. CDR1 and CDR2 (germline): SGHVS, FQNEAQ. This CDR3 comprises 11 residues. Trimming took off 7 bases at V and 8 bases at J, with 9 bases between the two ends. The DNA for the CDR3 is TGTGCCAGCACGATAGGACATGAGCAGTTCTTC. Protein product: CASTIGHEQFF.

In this sample, this clonotype turned up once. The CDR3 loop is CASSERQTQGTDTQYF. The CDR3 DNA sequence: TGTGCCAGCAGCGAACGACAGACTCAGGGTACAGATACGCAGTATTTT. The rearrangement links TRBV4-2 to TRBJ2-3; D is possibly TRBD1 (5 bases). Trimming took off 5 bases at V and 3 bases at J, with 18 bases between the two ends. This CDR3 is built from 16 residues. Germline V gene sequence: CDR1 LGHNA, CDR2 YNFKEQ.

V gene TRBV24-1 combines with J gene TRBJ2-1; D unresolved. The germline gives CDR1 KGHDR, CDR2 SFDVKD. V was clipped by 4 bases and J by 6 bases, with 12 bases between them. CDR3 size: 14 residues. Here the CDR3 DNA reads TGTGCCACCAGTGACCATGGACGACCCAATGAGCAGTTCTTC. Protein product: CATSDHGRPNEQFF.

V usage is TRBV6-5 and J usage is TRBJ2-7, with 11 bases that match TRBD2. Germline CDR1 is MNHEY and CDR2 is SVGAGI. Germline trimming cut 7 bases from V and 3 bases from J; bases unmatched to any gene: 8. The CDR3 contains 15 residues. CDR3: CASKWGTSGYYEQYF. The DNA for the CDR3 is TGTGCCAGCAAATGGGGGACTAGCGGCTACTACGAGCAGTACTTC.

This clonotype was detected ten times or more. The rearrangement uses TRBV6-1 and TRBJ2-7; unclear D gene. From germline, CDR1 is MNHNS and CDR2 SASEGT. Trimming took 6 bases from V and 0 from J, leaving 15 bases between them. There are 15 residues in the CDR3. CDR3 nucleotide sequence: TGTGCCAGCAGCAAGGGCGTCCTGAGCTCCTACGAGCAGTACTTC. Its translation: CASSKGVLSSYEQYF.

The chain carries TRBV27 and TRBJ2-7, with D perhaps TRBD2 (5 bases). The length of the CDR3 is 14 residues. Trimming shortened V by 8 bases and J by 3 bases, and 17 bases separated the two germline ends. Germline CDR1 and CDR2: MNHEY and SMNVEV (reference sequence). CDR3 loop: CASALAGIFYEQYF. The DNA of the CDR3 is TGTGCCAGCGCCCTCGCGGGTATTTTCTACGAGCAGTACTTC.

This clonotype was observed at least ten times. The chain is built from TRBV5-1 and TRBJ1-1, with 8 bases identical to TRBD1. The V gene's germline CDR1 is SGHRS and CDR2 YFSETQ. The J segment lost 3 bases and the V segment lost 0 bases, leaving 4 bases of the junction unmatched. The CDR3 is made up of 15 amino acids. CDR3 protein: CASSLDGTGYTEAFF. For the CDR3, the DNA is TGCGCCAGCAGCTTGGATGGGACAGGTTACACTGAAGCTTTCTTT.

The gene calls are TRBV7-3 and TRBJ2-1, with TRBD2 matching over 9 bases. CDR3 length equals 19 residues. The J segment lost 0 bases and the V segment lost 2 bases, leaving 11 bases of the junction unmatched. From germline, CDR1 is SGHTA and CDR2 FQGTGA. CDR3 protein: CASSLGPPAGGLSYNEQFF. The CDR3 DNA sequence: TGTGCCAGCAGCTTAGGACCCCCAGCGGGGGGCCTCTCCTACAATGAGCAGTTCTTC.

This chain connects TRBV4-1 to TRBJ2-2, with unresolved D. The V end was cut by 1 base, the J end by 8 bases, with 14 bases between. This CDR3 has 15 amino acids. CDR1 is MGHRA and CDR2 is YSYEKL in the germline V gene. The CDR3 region has the DNA TGCGCCAGCAGCCAAGGGGTGGGGTTGGTGGGGGAGCTGTTTTTT. Its protein product is CASSQGVGLVGELFF.

V and J are TRBV5-1 and TRBJ2-5, with TRBD1 matching 11 bases. CDR1 is SGHRS and CDR2 is YFSETQ in the germline V gene. The V gene end was trimmed by 0 bases and the J gene end by 4 bases; junction bases not matched to a gene: 5. The CDR3 sequence is 16 residues long. CDR3 nucleotide sequence: TGCGCCAGCAGCTTGGATGGGACAGGGGGAGGAGAGACCCAGTACTTC. This codes for CASSLDGTGGGETQYF.